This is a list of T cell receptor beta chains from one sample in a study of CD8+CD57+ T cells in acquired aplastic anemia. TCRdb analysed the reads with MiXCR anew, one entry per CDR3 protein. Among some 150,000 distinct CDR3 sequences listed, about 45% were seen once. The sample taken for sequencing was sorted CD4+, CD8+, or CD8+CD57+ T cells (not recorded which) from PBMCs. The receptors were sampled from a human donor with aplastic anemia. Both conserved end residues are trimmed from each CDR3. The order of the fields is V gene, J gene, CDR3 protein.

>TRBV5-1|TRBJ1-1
ASSSGLSEMNTEAF
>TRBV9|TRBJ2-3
ASSVARERDTQY
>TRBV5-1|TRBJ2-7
ASSWGLAGEQY
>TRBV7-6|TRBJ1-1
ASSFDRYEAF
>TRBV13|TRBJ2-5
ASSNPAPAAWYQETQY
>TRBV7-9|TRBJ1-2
ASSPGGTQPLNYGYT
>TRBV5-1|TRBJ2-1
ASSPTPSGGLYNEQF
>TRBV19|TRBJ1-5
ASSTPGGGRSQPQH
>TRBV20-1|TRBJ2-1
SARDPGQGTYNEQF
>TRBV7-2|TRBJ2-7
ASKLWSGGQRSYEQY
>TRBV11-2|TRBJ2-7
ASSLLRDSFYEQY
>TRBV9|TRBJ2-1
ASSGLAGGNNEQF
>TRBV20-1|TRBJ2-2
SATRRRGGTGELF
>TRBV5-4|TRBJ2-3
ASSLGRRRY
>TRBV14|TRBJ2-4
ASSQSVRGSAKNIQY
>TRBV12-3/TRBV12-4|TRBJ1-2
ASSLGTGNYGYT
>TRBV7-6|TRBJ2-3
ASSSAGPEDTQY
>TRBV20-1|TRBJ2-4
SAGVGGESIQY
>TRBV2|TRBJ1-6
ASTPRRAGNSPLH
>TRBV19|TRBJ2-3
ASSIDRGGTQY
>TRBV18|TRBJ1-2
ASSPTGGGYT
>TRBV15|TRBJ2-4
ATSRAGAPGVIQY
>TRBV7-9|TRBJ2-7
ASSLVAYEQY
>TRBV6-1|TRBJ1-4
ASRIIQGGGGKLF